The present entry profiles one TCR beta chain with its context. Its antigen is undetermined. The data were taken from a study of cytomegalovirus exposure and HLA in healthy donors. The study, taken as a whole, reports: Indistinguishability led to the exclusion of some V segments, TRBV6-2 and TRBV6-3 included. Many donors carried some public TCRs, although rarity characterized most TCR sequences.

Germline CDR1 reads MRHNA; CDR2 reads SNTAGT. V dropped 0 bases and J dropped 2; count of bases not matched to a gene: 4. The CDR3 extends over 16 amino acids. The donors, nominally healthy at sampling, likely had unrecorded immune exposures. PCR amplification relied on 60 Vbeta primers (plus 13 Jbeta primers). Measured with immunoSEQ multiplex PCR; TCRdb has only the in-frame clones, and not every one. Altogether 110,000 to 150,000 clones are present, over 70% being singletons, with the ten largest covering approximately 5.1%. The source of this sequence is a male donor in good health and CMV-seronegative. Sequencing was performed on PBMCs. V is TRBV6-4 and J is TRBJ2-7; 10 bases align to TRBD2. This CDR3 reads CASSDSTSGAPYEQYF. The CDR3 DNA is TGTGCCAGCAGTGACTCTACTAGCGGGGCCCCCTACGAGCAGTACTTC.